Below are 14 T cell receptor beta chains sequenced from a single sample in a study of OX40 agonist ivuxolimab in advanced cancers. Libraries were built with the immunoSEQ multiplex PCR assay. Here the immuneACCESS table is served through TCRdb, limited to in-frame sequences with V and J called. Missing clones are a known gap in these copies; in checked studies unresolved V genes cover under half, and the rest lacks a known reason. This sample holds approximately 74,000 clones; more than 80% were observed only once. About 0.51% of the sample is in the top ten clones. The starting material was CD4+ or CD8+ T cells sorted from blood, obtained in a trial of the OX40 agonist ivuxolimab. These receptors came from an adult with an advanced solid tumor such as melanoma, head and neck, liver or kidney cancer.

The J gene is TRBJ2-1, the V gene TRBV14; 13 bases match TRBD2. Germline V gene sequence: CDR1 SGHDN, CDR2 FVKESK. This CDR3 is 15 amino acids long. The V and J ends lost 2 bases and 9 bases, in that order; junction bases with no gene match: 4. The chain's CDR3 is CASSQITSGRGEQFF. CDR3 nucleotides: TGTGCCAGCAGCCAAATTACTAGCGGGAGGGGTGAGCAGTTCTTC.

This chain uses TRBV6-6 with TRBJ2-3; TRBD1 matches at 8 bases. The CDR3 is 14 amino acids. J gave up 3 bases and V 7 bases, and 6 bases lay outside the gene matches. Looked up from germline, CDR1 is MNHNY and CDR2 is SVGAGI (reference sequence). This CDR3 reads CASTSQGVTDTQYF. DNA for the CDR3: TGTGCCAGCACCTCACAGGGGGTGACAGATACGCAGTATTTT.

V and J are TRBV7-3 and TRBJ1-1; 7 nucleotides align to TRBD1. The CDR3 is 15 amino acids. Germline assignment: CDR1 SGHTA and CDR2 FQGTGA. V shed 5 bases and J 1 base; nucleotides not matched to a gene: 7. The chain's CDR3 is CASSLHTGENTEAFF. In DNA, the CDR3 is TGTGCCAGCAGCCTTCATACAGGGGAGAACACTGAAGCTTTCTTT. Full variable domain (missing parts from reference TRBV7-3 and TRBJ1-1): GAGVSQTPSNKVTEKGKYVELRCDPISGHTALYWYRQSLGQGPEFLIYFQGTGAADDSGLPNDRFFAVRPEGSVSTLKIQRTERGDSAVYLCASSLHTGENTEAFFGQGTRLTVV.

The CDR3 is CASSVGAGQGNNEQFF. DNA for the CDR3: TGTGCCAGCAGCGTAGGGGCGGGACAGGGGAACAATGAGCAGTTCTTC. The chain combines TRBV9 with TRBJ2-1; 10 bases are shared with TRBD1. V shed 0 bases, J shed 5 bases, and the junction held 5 bases outside the gene matches. Germline CDR1 SGDLS, CDR2 YYNGEE. The CDR3 length is 16 residues.

This clone was counted a single time. The chain has TRBV25-1 and TRBJ1-1; D gene ambiguous. CDR1 MGHDK and CDR2 SYGVNS come from the germline V gene. Trimming removed 5 bases from V and 0 bases from J, with 7 bases in between. The length of the CDR3 is 13 residues. CDR3 DNA: TGTGCCAGCAGTAGGGTCATGAACACTGAAGCTTTCTTT. Translating gives CASSRVMNTEAFF. Full variable domain (outside the CDR3, taken from reference TRBV25-1 and TRBJ1-1): EADIYQTPRYLVIGTGKKITLECSQTMGHDKMYWYQQDPGMELHLIHYSYGVNSTEKGDLSSESTVSRIRTEHFPLTLESARPSHTSQYLCASSRVMNTEAFFGQGTRLTVV.

The chain couples TRBV28 to TRBJ1-4, with D perhaps TRBD1 (6 bases). The V gene lost 7 bases and the J gene lost 7 bases, with 16 bases spanning the gap. Germline V gene data show CDR1 as MDHEN and CDR2 as SYDVKM. The CDR3 length is 14 residues. This chain's CDR3 is CASNFGGGREKLFF. CDR3 coding DNA: TGTGCCAGCAACTTCGGGGGGGGGCGTGAAAAACTGTTTTTT.

The V gene is TRBV6-6, the J gene TRBJ1-1; D possibly corresponds to TRBD1 (5 bases). Germline V lookup: CDR1 MNHNY, CDR2 SVGAGI (reference sequence). The CDR3 is 13 residues long. With 6 bases removed from V and 1 base from J, the gap between germline ends came to 9 bases. DNA of the CDR3: TGTGCCAGCAGGCACGGACAGAACACTGAAGCTTTCTTT. Protein: CASRHGQNTEAFF.

This CDR3 reads CASSPSLGGGPVQFF. The DNA for the CDR3 is TGTGCCAGCAGCCCATCCCTCGGGGGAGGGCCGGTGCAGTTCTTC. This rearrangement joins TRBV6-1 to TRBJ2-1, with 7 bases identical to TRBD2. Germline-derived CDR1 and CDR2 are MNHNS and SASEGT. With V trimmed by 6 bases and J by 12 bases, 17 bases remained unmatched. This CDR3 is 15 amino acids long.

This chain connects TRBV9 to TRBJ2-3, with a possible D match to TRBD2 (6 bases). Between the trimmed V and J ends, which lost 3 bases and 5 bases, there was a span of 19 bases. The CDR3 is 16 residues long. Germline assignment: CDR1 SGDLS and CDR2 YYNGEE. CDR3 nucleotides: TGTGCCAGCAGCGAGGGGAGCGGGTTTGGGGTAGATACGCAGTATTTT. Protein sequence: CASSEGSGFGVDTQYF.

The rearrangement uses TRBV6-5 and TRBJ1-3; no reliable D call. Trimming removed 7 bases at V and 0 bases at J, with 13 bases between. The V gene's germline CDR1 is MNHEY and CDR2 SVGAGI. This CDR3 spans 15 amino acids. CDR3: CASTQGRFSGNTIYF. CDR3 sequence (DNA): TGTGCCAGCACCCAAGGGCGGTTCTCTGGAAACACCATATATTTT.

The genes are TRBV18 and TRBJ2-7; no reliable D call. This CDR3 is built from 13 residues. Trimming cost V 4 bases and J 6 bases, with 13 bases left between them. The germline V gene has CDR1 KGHSH and CDR2 LQKENI. CDR3 DNA: TGTGCCAGCTCACAAGACGACGGCGGCGAGCAGTACTTC. Protein: CASSQDDGGEQYF.

The V gene is TRBV7-9, the J gene TRBJ2-2; D is possibly TRBD1 (5 bases). Trimming cost V 3 bases and J 4 bases, with 9 bases left between them. The germline V gene has CDR1 SEHNR and CDR2 FQNEAQ (reference sequence). This CDR3 is 14 amino acids long. The CDR3 nucleotides read TGTGCCAGCAGCTTGCCCAGGGTCACCGGGGAGCTGTTTTTT. It encodes CASSLPRVTGELFF.

The rearrangement joins TRBV13 to TRBJ1-1; D unresolved. Trimming pared 2 bases from V and 4 bases from J, leaving 8 bases between. Germline CDR1 and CDR2: PRHDT and FYEKMQ (reference sequence). The CDR3 has 13 residues. The DNA for the CDR3 is TGTGCCAGCAGCTTAAATCTTCGCACTGAAGCTTTCTTT. Its translation: CASSLNLRTEAFF.

The DNA of the CDR3 is TGTGCCAGCAGCTTTCAGGGACACCAACTTCCCCTCCACTTT. Residues: CASSFQGHQLPLHF. The chain links TRBV7-2 to TRBJ1-6, with a possible D match to TRBD1 (6 bases). V was clipped by 3 bases and J by 13 bases, with 16 bases between them. The CDR3 spans 14 residues. Germline CDR1 is SGHTA and CDR2 is FQGNSA. Full variable domain (missing parts from reference TRBV7-2 and TRBJ1-6): GAGVSQSPSNKVTEKGKDVELRCDPISGHTALYWYRQSLGQGLEFLIYFQGNSAPDKSGLPSDRFSAERTGGSVSTLTIQRTQQEDSAVYLCASSFQGHQLPLHFGNGTRLTVT.